Listed here are 18 T cell receptor beta chains from one sample, sequenced in a study of cytomegalovirus exposure and HLA in healthy donors. PCR amplification relied on 60 Vbeta primers (plus 13 Jbeta primers). Measured with immunoSEQ multiplex PCR; TCRdb has only the in-frame clones, and not every one. The table lists around 180,000 clones, roughly 90% of them singletons, with around 0.25% in the top ten. Source material: PBMCs. The receptors shown here come from a girl under two years old in good health and CMV-seronegative.

The rearrangement joins TRBV4-1 to TRBJ2-7; D possibly corresponds to TRBD1 (6 bases). V was clipped by 0 bases and J by 4 bases, with 19 bases between them. The CDR3 loop spans 17 amino acids. Germline V gene lookup returns CDR1 MGHRA and CDR2 YSYEKL. As DNA, the CDR3 is TGCGCCAGCAGCCAAGACGGTTTAACAGGGATGACATACGAGCAGTACTTC. It specifies CASSQDGLTGMTYEQYF.

This clone came up once. The CDR3 region has the DNA TGCGCCAGCAGCTTGACAGGGTTCTCTGGGGCCAACGTCCTGACTTTC. It translates to CASSLTGFSGANVLTF. The gene calls are TRBV5-1 and TRBJ2-6, with a possible D match to TRBD1 (6 bases). From germline, CDR1 is SGHRS and CDR2 YFSETQ. CDR3 size: 16 residues. The V gene lost 1 base and the J gene lost 0 bases, with 8 bases spanning the gap.

This rearrangement joins TRBV9 to TRBJ2-3, with 10 bases identical to TRBD2. This CDR3 has 15 amino acids. Germline CDR1 is SGDLS and CDR2 is YYNGEE. V was clipped by 4 bases and J by 3 bases; unmatched bases: 5. The chain's CDR3 is CASSNRTSGTDTQYF. The CDR3 DNA is TGTGCCAGCAGCAACCGGACTAGCGGTACAGATACGCAGTATTTT.

This clone was detected only once. Other DNA sequences from this sample encode an identical CDR3 as well. The chain couples TRBV30 to TRBJ2-3, with a weak D call TRBD2 (5 bases). Trimming took off 0 bases at V and 6 bases at J, with 7 bases between the two ends. This CDR3 has 12 amino acids. Germline V gives CDR1 GTSNPN, CDR2 SVGIG (reference sequence). CDR3 sequence reads: CAWSVGGDTQYF. The CDR3 DNA is TGTGCCTGGAGTGTCGGCGGGGATACGCAGTATTTT.

This clone was seen just once. V and J are TRBV5-4 and TRBJ1-2; 8 bases match TRBD1. V lost 4 bases and J lost 8; bases outside the gene matches: 10. There are 14 residues in the CDR3. The germline V gene encodes CDR1 SGHNT and CDR2 YYREEE (reference sequence). As DNA, the CDR3 is TGTGCCAGCAGCCCGCCTGACAGGGGATACGGCTACACCTTC. The encoded protein is CASSPPDRGYGYTF.

The chain recombines TRBV19 with TRBJ2-1; 8 bases line up with TRBD2. CDR1 is LNHDA, CDR2 SQIVND, per germline (reference sequence). Trimming took 5 bases from V and 2 from J; bases not matched to a gene: 5. This CDR3 comprises 15 residues. CDR3 DNA: TGTGCCAGTAGTTTGAGCGGGGGCCCCTACAATGAGCAGTTCTTC. The encoded protein is CASSLSGGPYNEQFF.

The chain recombines TRBV5-1 with TRBJ2-7, with 10 nucleotides matching TRBD1. The V gene end was trimmed by 3 bases and the J gene end by 5 bases; junction bases not matched to a gene: 2. Germline CDR1 is SGHRS and CDR2 is YFSETQ. CDR3 length: 13 amino acids. The CDR3 loop reads CASSSDRGNEQYF. As DNA, the CDR3 is TGCGCCAGCAGCTCGGACAGGGGGAACGAGCAGTACTTC.

The chain uses TRBV7-9 and TRBJ2-7; 10 bases match TRBD1. V shed 3 bases, J shed 7 bases, and the junction held 9 bases outside the gene matches. This CDR3 has 15 amino acids. From germline, CDR1 is SEHNR and CDR2 FQNEAQ (reference sequence). The CDR3 sequence: CASSFSGTGDQEQYF. CDR3 DNA: TGTGCCAGCAGCTTCTCCGGGACAGGGGATCAAGAGCAGTACTTC.

This chain joins TRBV27 and TRBJ2-1; 10 nucleotides align to TRBD2. CDR3 length equals 18 residues. Per the germline V gene, CDR1 is MNHEY and CDR2 is SMNVEV (reference sequence). Germline trimming cut 3 bases from V and 6 bases from J; bases unmatched to any gene: 14. The CDR3 sequence is CASSFFLLAGVQRNEQFF. The CDR3 nucleotides read TGTGCCAGCAGTTTCTTTTTGCTAGCGGGAGTTCAGCGCAATGAGCAGTTCTTC.

This clone was detected once. The genes are TRBV4-1 and TRBJ1-4, with 7 bases lining up with TRBD1. This CDR3 is built from 15 residues. V dropped 4 bases and J dropped 4; count of bases not matched to a gene: 6. In germline, CDR1 is MGHRA, CDR2 YSYEKL. The CDR3 DNA follows: TGCGCCAGCAGCCTCCAGGACAGGCTTAATGAAAAACTGTTTTTT. The encoded protein is CASSLQDRLNEKLFF.

This chain uses TRBV29-1 with TRBJ1-2, with D possibly matching TRBD1 (5 bases). The germline V and J ends were trimmed by 5 bases and 4 bases, with 8 bases remaining between them. CDR3 size: 11 residues. Germline V gives CDR1 SQVTM, CDR2 ANQGSEA. CDR3 sequence: CSVRQPYGYTF. The CDR3 region has the DNA TGCAGCGTTCGACAGCCCTATGGCTACACCTTC.

The chain has TRBV30 and TRBJ2-7; maybe TRBD1 (6 bases). The CDR3 contains 15 residues. The germline V gene has CDR1 GTSNPN and CDR2 SVGIG (reference sequence). Trimming took off 4 bases at V and 4 bases at J, with 20 bases between the two ends. The CDR3 DNA reads as TGTGCCTGGAAGTCCAGCAGGGGCCTCTCTTACGAGCAGTACTTC. Its protein is CAWKSSRGLSYEQYF.

This clone came up once. The chain combines TRBV18 with TRBJ2-5; the D is unclear. Trimming left V 6 bases short and J 2 bases short, with 10 bases between. CDR1 is KGHSH, CDR2 LQKENI, per germline. The CDR3 is made up of 13 amino acids. This CDR3 is CASSTQLQETQYF. The CDR3 DNA reads as TGTGCCAGCTCTACTCAACTACAAGAGACCCAGTACTTC.

This clone showed up just a few times. The CDR3: CASSYSGGAALGYTF. CDR3 coding DNA: TGTGCCAGCAGTTACTCCGGGGGGGCAGCCCTCGGCTACACCTTC. The chain is built from TRBV6-5 and TRBJ1-2, with TRBD1 as a possible D gene (6 bases). Trimming stripped 0 bases from V and 8 bases from J, with 16 bases between. The length of the CDR3 is 15 residues. From germline, CDR1 is MNHEY and CDR2 SVGAGI.

This clone was picked up a small number of times. The chain links TRBV5-1 to TRBJ1-1; TRBD1 might be the D (6 bases). The CDR3 runs 15 residues. CDR1 and CDR2 (germline): SGHRS, YFSETQ. V lost 3 bases to trimming and J lost 4 bases, with 16 bases between them. The CDR3 reads CASSSTQGSGTEAFF. CDR3 bases: TGCGCCAGCAGCTCGACCCAGGGGTCGGGCACTGAAGCTTTCTTT. The full variable domain, with the rest looked up from reference TRBV5-1 and TRBJ1-1, is KAGVTQTPRYLIKTRGQQVTLSCSPISGHRSVSWYQQTPGQGLQFLFEYFSETQRNKGNFPGRFSGRQFSNSRSEMNVSTLELGDSALYLCASSSTQGSGTEAFFGQGTRLTVV.

The genes are TRBV19 and TRBJ1-2; D possibly corresponds to TRBD1 (6 bases). Trimming cost V 7 bases and J 0 bases, with 18 bases left between them. The CDR3 is 16 residues long. CDR1 LNHDA and CDR2 SQIVND come from the germline V gene (reference sequence). The CDR3 is CASMPWGHPTNYGYTF. CDR3 nucleotide sequence: TGTGCCAGTATGCCCTGGGGACACCCCACTAACTATGGCTACACCTTC.

J is TRBJ2-1 and V is TRBV7-2, with D perhaps TRBD1 (5 bases). The germline V gene encodes CDR1 SGHTA and CDR2 FQGNSA. The V end was cut by 2 bases, the J end by 8 bases, with 7 bases between. The CDR3 spans 12 residues. CDR3 amino acids: CASSLQGYEQFF. CDR3 DNA sequence: TGTGCCAGCAGCTTACAGGGCTATGAGCAGTTCTTC. Drawing the rest from reference TRBV7-2 and TRBJ2-1, the complete variable domain is GAGVSQSPSNKVTEKGKDVELRCDPISGHTALYWYRQSLGQGLEFLIYFQGNSAPDKSGLPSDRFSAERTGGSVSTLTIQRTQQEDSAVYLCASSLQGYEQFFGPGTRLTVL.

Only a few counts were recorded for this clone. The rearrangement joins TRBV7-9 to TRBJ2-1, with 13 bases matching TRBD2. CDR1 is SEHNR and CDR2 is FQNEAQ in the germline V gene (reference sequence). There are 19 residues in the CDR3. Germline trimming cut 5 bases from V and 1 base from J; bases unmatched to any gene: 11. The CDR3: CASSTVLAGGLGSYNEQFF. The DNA of the CDR3 is TGTGCCAGCAGCACGGTACTAGCGGGAGGGCTAGGTTCCTACAATGAGCAGTTCTTC.